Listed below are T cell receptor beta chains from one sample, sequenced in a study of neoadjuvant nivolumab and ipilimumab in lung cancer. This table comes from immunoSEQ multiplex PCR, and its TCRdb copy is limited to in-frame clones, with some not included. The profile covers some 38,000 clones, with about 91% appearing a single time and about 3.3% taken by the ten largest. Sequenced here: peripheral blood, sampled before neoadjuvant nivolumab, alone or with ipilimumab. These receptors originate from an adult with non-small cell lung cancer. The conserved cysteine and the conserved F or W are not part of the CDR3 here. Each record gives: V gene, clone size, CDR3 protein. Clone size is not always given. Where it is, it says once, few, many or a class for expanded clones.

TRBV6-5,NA,ASSEGGEQY
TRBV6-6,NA,ASRTTGGAYEQY
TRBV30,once,AWSVDRGQETQY
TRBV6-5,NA,ASSYSLWDRHYEQY
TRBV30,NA,AGDDRETQY
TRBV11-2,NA,ASSPPGLAGGATQY
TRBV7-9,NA,ASSLEGSQYNEQF
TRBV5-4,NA,ASSFRGNTEAF
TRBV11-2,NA,ASSLGGQEFRYEQY
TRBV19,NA,ASSMSWSSLNTEAF
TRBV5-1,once,ASSLRLLAGVDSGTDTQY
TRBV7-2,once,ASSLSARNQPQH
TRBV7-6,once,ASSPGDSRFGQPQH
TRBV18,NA,ASSPSHKIINEQF
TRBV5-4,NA,ASSLGGSMSGGELF
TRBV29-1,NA,SAQTRVRTQY
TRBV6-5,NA,ASSYSDRRLGNEQF
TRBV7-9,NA,ASSSDRYQPQH